This T cell receptor (beta chain) was sequenced during a study of T-cell memory formation after mild COVID-19. The overall study: Across donors, TCR clusters were largely donor specific.

Constant-segment primers and 5'RACE yielded cDNA libraries for TCR alpha and TCR beta, each carrying sample barcodes and UMIs. TCRdb itself ran the 5' RACE reads through MiXCR, one entry per CDR3 protein. This sample has around 310,000 distinct CDR3 sequences, with roughly an eighth found just once. Between the trimmed V and J ends, which lost 0 bases and 4 bases, there was a span of 8 bases. CDR1 is SGHRS, CDR2 YFSETQ, per germline. The CDR3 sequence is 14 residues long. The specimen sequenced was PBMCs or a T cell subset sorted from them (not recorded which). The clonotype originates from a man younger than 35 who had mild COVID-19 (a few samples of this study predate the infection). Cell type and time point are not known. V gene TRBV5-1 combines with J gene TRBJ2-1; no firm D call. CDR3 loop: CASSLDSVYNEQFF. For the CDR3, the DNA is TGCGCCAGCAGCTTGGATTCGGTTTACAATGAGCAGTTCTTC.